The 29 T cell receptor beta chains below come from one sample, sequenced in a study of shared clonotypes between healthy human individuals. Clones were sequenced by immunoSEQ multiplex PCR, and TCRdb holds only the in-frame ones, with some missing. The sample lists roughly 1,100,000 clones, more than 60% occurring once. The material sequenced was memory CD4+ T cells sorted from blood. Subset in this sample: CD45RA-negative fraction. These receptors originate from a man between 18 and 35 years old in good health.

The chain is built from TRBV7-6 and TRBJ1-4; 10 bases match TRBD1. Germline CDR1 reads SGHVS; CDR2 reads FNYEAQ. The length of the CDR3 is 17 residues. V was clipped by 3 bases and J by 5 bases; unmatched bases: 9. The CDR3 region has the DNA TGTGCCAGCAGCTTTAAGGGTCCGGGACAGGGGAATGAAAAACTGTTTTTT. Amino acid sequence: CASSFKGPGQGNEKLFF.

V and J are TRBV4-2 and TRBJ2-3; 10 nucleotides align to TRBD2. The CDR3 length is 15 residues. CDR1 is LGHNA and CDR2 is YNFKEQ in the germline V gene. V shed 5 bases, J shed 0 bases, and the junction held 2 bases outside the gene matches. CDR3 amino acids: CASSEAGGSTDTQYF. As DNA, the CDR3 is TGTGCCAGCAGCGAAGCGGGGGGGAGCACAGATACGCAGTATTTT.

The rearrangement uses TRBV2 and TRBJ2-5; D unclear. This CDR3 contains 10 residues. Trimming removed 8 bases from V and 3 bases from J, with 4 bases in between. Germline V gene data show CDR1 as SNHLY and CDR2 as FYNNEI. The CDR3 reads CASGKETQYF. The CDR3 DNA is TGTGCCAGCGGTAAAGAGACCCAGTACTTC.

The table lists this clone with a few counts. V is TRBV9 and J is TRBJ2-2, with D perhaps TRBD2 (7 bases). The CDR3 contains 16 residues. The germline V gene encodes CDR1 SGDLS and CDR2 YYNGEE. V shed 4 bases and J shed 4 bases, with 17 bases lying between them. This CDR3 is CASSPRGGTFTGELFF. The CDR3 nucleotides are TGTGCCAGCAGCCCGAGGGGGGGGACCTTCACCGGGGAGCTGTTTTTT.

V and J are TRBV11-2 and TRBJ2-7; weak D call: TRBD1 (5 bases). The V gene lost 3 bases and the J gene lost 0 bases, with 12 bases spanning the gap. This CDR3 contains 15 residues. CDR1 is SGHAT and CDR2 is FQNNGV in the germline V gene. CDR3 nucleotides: TGTGCCAGCAGCTTCAACAGGCGTTACTCCTACGAGCAGTACTTC. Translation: CASSFNRRYSYEQYF.

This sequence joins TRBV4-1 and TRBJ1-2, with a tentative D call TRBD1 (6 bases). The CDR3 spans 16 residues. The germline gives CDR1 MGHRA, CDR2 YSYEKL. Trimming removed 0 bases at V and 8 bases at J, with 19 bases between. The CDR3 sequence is CASSQETTGFVYGYTF. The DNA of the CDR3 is TGCGCCAGCAGCCAAGAAACGACAGGTTTCGTCTACGGCTACACCTTC.

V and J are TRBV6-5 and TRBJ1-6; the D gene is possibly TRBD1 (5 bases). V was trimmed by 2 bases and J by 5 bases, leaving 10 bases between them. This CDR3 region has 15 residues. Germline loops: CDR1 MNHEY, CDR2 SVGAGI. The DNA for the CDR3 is TGTGCCAGCAGTTACGCGGGGCACAATAATTCACCCCTCCACTTT. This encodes CASSYAGHNNSPLHF.

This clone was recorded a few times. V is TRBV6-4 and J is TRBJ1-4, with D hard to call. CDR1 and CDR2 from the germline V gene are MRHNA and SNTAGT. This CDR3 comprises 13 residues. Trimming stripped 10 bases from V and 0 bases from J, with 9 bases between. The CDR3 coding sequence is TGTGCCACCAAGGGTACAACTAATGAAAAACTGTTTTTT. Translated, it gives CATKGTTNEKLFF.

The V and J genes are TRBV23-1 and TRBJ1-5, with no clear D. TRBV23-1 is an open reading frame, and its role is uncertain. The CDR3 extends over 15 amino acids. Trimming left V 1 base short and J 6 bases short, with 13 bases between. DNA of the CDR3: TGCGCCAGCAGTCAATTCCGGGTGTTGAGTCAGCCCCAGCATTTT. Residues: CASSQFRVLSQPQHF.

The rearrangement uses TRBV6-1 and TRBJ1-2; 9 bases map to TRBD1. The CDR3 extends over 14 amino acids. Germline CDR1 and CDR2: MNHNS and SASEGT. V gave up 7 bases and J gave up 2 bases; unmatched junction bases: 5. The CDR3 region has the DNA TGTGCCAGCAACCGGGACAGGGCAAACTATGGCTACACCTTC. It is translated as CASNRDRANYGYTF.

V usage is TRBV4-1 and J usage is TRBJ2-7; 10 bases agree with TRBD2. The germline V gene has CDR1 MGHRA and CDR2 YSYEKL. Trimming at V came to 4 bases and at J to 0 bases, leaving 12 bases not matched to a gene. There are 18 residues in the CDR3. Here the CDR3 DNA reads TGCGCCAGCAGCCTAAGGACAGGGTCTAGCGGGAGCTCCTACGAGCAGTACTTC. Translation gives CASSLRTGSSGSSYEQYF.

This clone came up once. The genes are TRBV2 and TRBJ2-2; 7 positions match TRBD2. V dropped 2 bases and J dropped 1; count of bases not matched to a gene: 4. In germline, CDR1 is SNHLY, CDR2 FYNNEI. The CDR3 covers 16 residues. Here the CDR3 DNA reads TGTGCCAGCAGTGAACGTGGGAGGGGGAACACCGGGGAGCTGTTTTTT. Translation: CASSERGRGNTGELFF.

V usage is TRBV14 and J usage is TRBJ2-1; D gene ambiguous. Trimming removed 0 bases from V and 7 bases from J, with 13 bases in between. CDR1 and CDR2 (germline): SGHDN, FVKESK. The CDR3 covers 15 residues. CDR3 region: CASSQDFGRWNEQFF. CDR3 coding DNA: TGTGCCAGCAGCCAAGATTTCGGCAGGTGGAATGAGCAGTTCTTC.

The chain's CDR3 is CASSLRSAGGTDTQYF. The CDR3 region has the DNA TGTGCCAGCAGCTTAAGATCGGCGGGGGGCACAGATACGCAGTATTTT. V gene TRBV7-3 combines with J gene TRBJ2-3; TRBD2 agrees at 7 bases. This CDR3 region has 16 residues. V lost 1 base, J lost 1 base, and 5 bases stayed unmatched. From germline, CDR1 is SGHTA and CDR2 FQGTGA.

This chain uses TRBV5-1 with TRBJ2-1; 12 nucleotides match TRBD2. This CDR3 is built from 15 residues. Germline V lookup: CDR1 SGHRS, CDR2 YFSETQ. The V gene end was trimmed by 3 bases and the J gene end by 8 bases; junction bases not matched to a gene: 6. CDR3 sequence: CASSSSSGGVHEQFF. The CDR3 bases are TGCGCCAGCAGCTCCTCTAGCGGGGGGGTTCATGAGCAGTTCTTC.

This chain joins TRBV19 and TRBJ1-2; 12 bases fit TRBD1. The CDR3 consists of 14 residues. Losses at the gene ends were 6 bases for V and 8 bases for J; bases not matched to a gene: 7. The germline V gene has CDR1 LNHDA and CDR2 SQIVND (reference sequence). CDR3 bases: TGTGCCAGTAGCCTGGGACAGGGGGCCGGCGGCTACACCTTC. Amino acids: CASSLGQGAGGYTF.

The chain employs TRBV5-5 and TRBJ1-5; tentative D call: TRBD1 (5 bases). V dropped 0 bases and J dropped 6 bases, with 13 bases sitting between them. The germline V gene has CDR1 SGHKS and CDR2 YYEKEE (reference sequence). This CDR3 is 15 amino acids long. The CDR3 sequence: CASSLGGTHPQPQHF. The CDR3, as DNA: TGTGCCAGCAGCTTGGGTGGGACCCACCCTCAGCCCCAGCATTTT.

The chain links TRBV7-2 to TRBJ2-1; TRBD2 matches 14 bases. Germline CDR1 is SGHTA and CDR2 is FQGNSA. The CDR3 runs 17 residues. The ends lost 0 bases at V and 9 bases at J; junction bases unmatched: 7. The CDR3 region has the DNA TGTGCCAGCAGCTTAGCCCAGACTAGCGGGGGGGCGGGTGAGCAGTTCTTC. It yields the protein CASSLAQTSGGAGEQFF.

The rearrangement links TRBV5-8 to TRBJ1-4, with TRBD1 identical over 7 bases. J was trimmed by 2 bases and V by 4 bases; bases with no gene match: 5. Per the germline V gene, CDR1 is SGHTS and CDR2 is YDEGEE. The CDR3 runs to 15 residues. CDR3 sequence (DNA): TGTGCCAGCAGCGAGACAGGGAACACTAATGAAAAACTGTTTTTT. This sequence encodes CASSETGNTNEKLFF.

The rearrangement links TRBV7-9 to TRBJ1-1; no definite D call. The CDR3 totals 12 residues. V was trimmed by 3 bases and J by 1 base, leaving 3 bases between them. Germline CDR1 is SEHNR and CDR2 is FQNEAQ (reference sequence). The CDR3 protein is CASSFQNTEAFF. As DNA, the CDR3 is TGTGCCAGCAGCTTCCAGAACACTGAAGCTTTCTTT.

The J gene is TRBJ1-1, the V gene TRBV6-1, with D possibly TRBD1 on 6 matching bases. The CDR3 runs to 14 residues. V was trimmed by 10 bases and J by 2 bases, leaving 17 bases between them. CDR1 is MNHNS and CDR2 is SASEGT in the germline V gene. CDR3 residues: CANLGQTRNTEAFF. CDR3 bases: TGTGCCAACTTAGGACAGACTCGTAACACTGAAGCTTTCTTT.

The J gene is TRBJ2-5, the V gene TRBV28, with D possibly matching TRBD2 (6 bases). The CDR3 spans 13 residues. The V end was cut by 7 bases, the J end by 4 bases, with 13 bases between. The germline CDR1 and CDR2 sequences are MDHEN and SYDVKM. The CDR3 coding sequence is TGTGCCAGCACCACCCGGGGAGGAGAGACCCAGTACTTC. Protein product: CASTTRGGETQYF.

This CDR3 reads CASSYQYQDIQYF. The CDR3 coding sequence is TGTGCCAGCAGTTACCAGTATCAGGACATTCAGTACTTC. V is TRBV6-5 and J is TRBJ2-4; D unresolved. V lost 2 bases to trimming and J lost 8 bases, with 10 bases between them. CDR1 is MNHEY and CDR2 is SVGAGI in the germline V gene. The CDR3 runs to 13 residues.

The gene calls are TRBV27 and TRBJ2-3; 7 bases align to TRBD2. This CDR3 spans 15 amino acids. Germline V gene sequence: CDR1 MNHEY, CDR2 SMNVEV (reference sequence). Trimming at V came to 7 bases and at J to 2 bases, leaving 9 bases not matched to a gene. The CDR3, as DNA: TGTGCCAGCACCCCCGGGCTAGCGGACACAGATACGCAGTATTTT. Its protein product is CASTPGLADTDTQYF.

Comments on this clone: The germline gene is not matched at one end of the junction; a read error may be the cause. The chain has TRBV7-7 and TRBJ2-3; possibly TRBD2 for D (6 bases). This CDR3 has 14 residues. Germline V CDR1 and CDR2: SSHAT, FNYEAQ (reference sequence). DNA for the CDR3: TGTGCTAGCAGCTCTGCCCCGGGAGCCCCACCGCAGTATTTT. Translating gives CASSSAPGAPPQYF.

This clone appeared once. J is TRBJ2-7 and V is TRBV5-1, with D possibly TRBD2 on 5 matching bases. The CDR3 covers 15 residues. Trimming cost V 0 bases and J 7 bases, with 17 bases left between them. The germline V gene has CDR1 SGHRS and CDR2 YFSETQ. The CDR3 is CASSLAGSVLGEQYF. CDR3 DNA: TGCGCCAGCAGCTTGGCCGGTAGCGTCCTGGGGGAGCAGTACTTC.

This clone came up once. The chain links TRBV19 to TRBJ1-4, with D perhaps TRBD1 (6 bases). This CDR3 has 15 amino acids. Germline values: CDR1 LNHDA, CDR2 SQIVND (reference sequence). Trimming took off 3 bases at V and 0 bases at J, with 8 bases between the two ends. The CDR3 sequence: CASSIRTATNEKLFF. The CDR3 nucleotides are TGTGCCAGTAGTATTCGGACAGCAACTAATGAAAAACTGTTTTTT.

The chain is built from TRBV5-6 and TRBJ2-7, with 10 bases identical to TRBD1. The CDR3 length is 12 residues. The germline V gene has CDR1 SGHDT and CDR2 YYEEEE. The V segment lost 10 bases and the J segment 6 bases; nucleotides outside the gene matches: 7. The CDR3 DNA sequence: TGTGCCGGGGGGACAGGGGATTCCGAGCAGTACTTC. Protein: CAGGTGDSEQYF.

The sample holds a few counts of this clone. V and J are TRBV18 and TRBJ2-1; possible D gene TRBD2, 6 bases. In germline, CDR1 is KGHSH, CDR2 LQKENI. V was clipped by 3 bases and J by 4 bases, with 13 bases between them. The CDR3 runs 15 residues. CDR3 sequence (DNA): TGTGCCAGCTCACCGAGCGGGTTTTCATACAATGAGCAGTTCTTC. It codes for CASSPSGFSYNEQFF.